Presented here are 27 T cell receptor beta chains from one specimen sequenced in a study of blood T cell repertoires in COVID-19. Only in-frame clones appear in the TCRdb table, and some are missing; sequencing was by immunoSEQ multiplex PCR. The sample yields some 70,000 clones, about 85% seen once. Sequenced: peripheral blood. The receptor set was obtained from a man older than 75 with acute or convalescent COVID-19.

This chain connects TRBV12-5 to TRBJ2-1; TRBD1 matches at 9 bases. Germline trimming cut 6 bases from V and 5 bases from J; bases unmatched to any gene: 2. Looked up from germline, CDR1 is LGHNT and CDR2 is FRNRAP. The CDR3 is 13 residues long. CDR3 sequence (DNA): TGTGCTAGTGGGGGGACAGGGCACAATGAGCAGTTCTTC. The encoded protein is CASGGTGHNEQFF.

The CDR3 is CASSIVGSGNTEAFF. The DNA for the CDR3 is TGTGCCAGTAGTATAGTTGGGAGCGGGAACACTGAAGCTTTCTTT. The V and J genes are TRBV19 and TRBJ1-1; D unresolved. The CDR3 runs 15 residues. The germline V and J ends were trimmed by 1 base and 1 base, with 10 bases remaining between them. The germline CDR1 and CDR2 sequences are LNHDA and SQIVND (reference sequence).

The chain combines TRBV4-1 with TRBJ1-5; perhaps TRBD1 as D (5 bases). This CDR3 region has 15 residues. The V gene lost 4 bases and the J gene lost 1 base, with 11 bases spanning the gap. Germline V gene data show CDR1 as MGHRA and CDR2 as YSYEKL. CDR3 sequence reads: CASSLLGLSNQPQHF. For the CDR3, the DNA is TGCGCCAGCAGCCTCCTGGGGCTCAGCAATCAGCCCCAGCATTTT.

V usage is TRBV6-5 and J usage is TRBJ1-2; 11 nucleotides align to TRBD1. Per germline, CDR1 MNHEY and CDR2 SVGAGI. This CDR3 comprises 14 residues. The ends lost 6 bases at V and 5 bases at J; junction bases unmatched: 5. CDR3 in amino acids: CASRDRGQLYGYTF. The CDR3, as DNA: TGTGCCAGCAGGGACAGGGGGCAACTTTATGGCTACACCTTC.

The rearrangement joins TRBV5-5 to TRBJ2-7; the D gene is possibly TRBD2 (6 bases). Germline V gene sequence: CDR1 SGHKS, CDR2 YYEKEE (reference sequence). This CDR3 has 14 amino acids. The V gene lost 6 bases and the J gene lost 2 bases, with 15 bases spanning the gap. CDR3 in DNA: TGTGCCAGCAAAGGAGCGGGTGGGACCTACGAGCAGTACTTC. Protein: CASKGAGGTYEQYF.

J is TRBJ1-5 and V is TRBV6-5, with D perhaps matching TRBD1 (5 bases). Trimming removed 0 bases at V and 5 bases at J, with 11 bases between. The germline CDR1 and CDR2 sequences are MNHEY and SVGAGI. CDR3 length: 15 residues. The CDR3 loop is CASSYSRVGDQPQHF. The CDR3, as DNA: TGTGCCAGCAGTTACTCCAGGGTAGGGGATCAGCCCCAGCATTTT.

For the CDR3, the DNA is TGTGCCACCAGTGAACTGGGGCGGCTAGCGGGAGAGCGGGCTACGTACAATGAGCAGTTCTTC. Its protein product is CATSELGRLAGERATYNEQFF. The J gene is TRBJ2-1, the V gene TRBV24-1; TRBD2 agrees at 10 bases. Looked up from germline, CDR1 is KGHDR and CDR2 is SFDVKD. The CDR3 loop spans 21 amino acids. Trimming cost V 4 bases and J 4 bases; bases outside gene matches: 21.

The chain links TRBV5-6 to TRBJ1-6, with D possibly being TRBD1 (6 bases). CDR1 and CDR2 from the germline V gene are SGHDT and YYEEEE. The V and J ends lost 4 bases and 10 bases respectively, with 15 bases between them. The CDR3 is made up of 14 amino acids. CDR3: CASSQDRMGSPLHF. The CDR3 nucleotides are TGTGCCAGCAGCCAAGACAGGATGGGCTCACCCCTCCACTTT.

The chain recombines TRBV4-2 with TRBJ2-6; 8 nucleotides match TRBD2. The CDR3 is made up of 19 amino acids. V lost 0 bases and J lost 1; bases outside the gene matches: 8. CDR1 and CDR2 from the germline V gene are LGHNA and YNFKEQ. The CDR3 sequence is CASSQDPSGSASGANVLTF. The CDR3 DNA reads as TGTGCCAGCAGCCAAGATCCGAGCGGGAGTGCATCTGGGGCCAACGTCCTGACTTTC.

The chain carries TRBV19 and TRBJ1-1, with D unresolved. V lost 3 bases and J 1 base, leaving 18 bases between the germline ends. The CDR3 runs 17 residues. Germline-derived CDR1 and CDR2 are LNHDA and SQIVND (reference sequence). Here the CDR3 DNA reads TGTGCCAGTAGTATCCCCTCAAATGGTCGGTGGAACACTGAAGCTTTCTTT. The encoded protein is CASSIPSNGRWNTEAFF.

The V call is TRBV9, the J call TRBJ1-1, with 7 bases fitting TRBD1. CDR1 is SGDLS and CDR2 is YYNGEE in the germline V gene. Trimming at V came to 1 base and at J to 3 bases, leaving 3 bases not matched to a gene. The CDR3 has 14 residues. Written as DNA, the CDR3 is TGTGCCAGCAGCGTAACCAGGGGGGACACTGAAGCTTTCTTT. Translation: CASSVTRGDTEAFF. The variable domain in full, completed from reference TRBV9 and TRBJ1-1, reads DSGVTQTPKHLITATGQRVTLRCSPRSGDLSVYWYQQSLDQGLQFLIQYYNGEERAKGNILERFSAQQFPDLHSELNLSSLELGDSALYFCASSVTRGDTEAFFGQGTRLTVV.

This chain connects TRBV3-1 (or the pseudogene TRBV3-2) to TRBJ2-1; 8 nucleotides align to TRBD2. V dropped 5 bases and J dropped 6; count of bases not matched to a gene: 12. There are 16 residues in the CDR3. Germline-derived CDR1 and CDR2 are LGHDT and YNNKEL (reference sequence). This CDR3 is CASSGTGTSFFNEQFF. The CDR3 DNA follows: TGTGCCAGCAGCGGAACCGGGACTAGTTTCTTCAATGAGCAGTTCTTC.

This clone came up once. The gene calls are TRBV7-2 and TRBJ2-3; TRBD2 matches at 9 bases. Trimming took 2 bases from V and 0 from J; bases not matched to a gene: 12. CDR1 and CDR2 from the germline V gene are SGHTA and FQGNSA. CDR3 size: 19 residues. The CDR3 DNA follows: TGTGCCAGCAGCTTACGTCGGGTAGCGGGAGTCCGGAGCACAGATACGCAGTATTTT. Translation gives CASSLRRVAGVRSTDTQYF.

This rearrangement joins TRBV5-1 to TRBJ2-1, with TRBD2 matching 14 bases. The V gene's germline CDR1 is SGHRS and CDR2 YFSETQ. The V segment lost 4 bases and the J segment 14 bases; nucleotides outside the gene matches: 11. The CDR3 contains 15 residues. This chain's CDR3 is CASSTGTSGSGGKFF. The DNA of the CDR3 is TGCGCCAGCAGCACCGGGACTAGCGGGAGTGGTGGTAAGTTCTTC.

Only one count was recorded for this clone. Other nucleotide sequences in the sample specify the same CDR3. CDR3 amino acids: CASSLGTGNYNEQFF. Written as DNA, the CDR3 is TGTGCCAGCAGCTTAGGGACTGGGAACTACAATGAGCAGTTCTTC. The chain links TRBV7-9 to TRBJ2-1, with a possible D match to TRBD2 (5 bases). Germline lookup yields CDR1 SEHNR and CDR2 FQNEAQ (reference sequence). V lost 1 base, J lost 3 bases, and 10 bases lay in between. CDR3 length: 15 amino acids. The full variable domain, rest sourced from reference TRBV7-9 and TRBJ2-1, is DTGVSQNPRHKITKRGQNVTFRCDPISEHNRLYWYRQTLGQGPEFLTYFQNEAQLEKSRLLSDRFSAERPKGSFSTLEIQRTEQGDSAMYLCASSLGTGNYNEQFFGPGTRLTVL.

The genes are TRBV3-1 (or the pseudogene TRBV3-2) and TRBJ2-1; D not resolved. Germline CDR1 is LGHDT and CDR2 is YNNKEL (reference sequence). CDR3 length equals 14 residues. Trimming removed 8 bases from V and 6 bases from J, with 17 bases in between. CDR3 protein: CASGAVWVGNEQFF. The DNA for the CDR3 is TGTGCCAGCGGAGCCGTATGGGTTGGCAATGAGCAGTTCTTC.

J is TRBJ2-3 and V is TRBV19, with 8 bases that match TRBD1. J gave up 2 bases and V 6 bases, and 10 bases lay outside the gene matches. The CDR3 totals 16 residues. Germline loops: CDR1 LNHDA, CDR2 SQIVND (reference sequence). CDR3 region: CASSLRTGRNTDTQYF. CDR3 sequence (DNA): TGTGCCAGTAGCCTGAGGACAGGGAGGAACACAGATACGCAGTATTTT. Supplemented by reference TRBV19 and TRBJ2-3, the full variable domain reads DGGITQSPKYLFRKEGQNVTLSCEQNLNHDAMYWYRQDPGQGLRLIYYSQIVNDFQKGDIAEGYSVSREKKESFPLTVTSAQKNPTAFYLCASSLRTGRNTDTQYFGPGTRLTVL.

The CDR3 loop reads CARVQGVGDTEAFF. CDR3 bases: TGTGCCAGAGTACAGGGGGTCGGTGACACTGAAGCTTTCTTT. V usage is TRBV25-1 and J usage is TRBJ1-1, with TRBD1 identical over 8 bases. There are 14 residues in the CDR3. With V trimmed by 9 bases and J by 3 bases, 9 bases remained unmatched. CDR1 MGHDK and CDR2 SYGVNS come from the germline V gene.

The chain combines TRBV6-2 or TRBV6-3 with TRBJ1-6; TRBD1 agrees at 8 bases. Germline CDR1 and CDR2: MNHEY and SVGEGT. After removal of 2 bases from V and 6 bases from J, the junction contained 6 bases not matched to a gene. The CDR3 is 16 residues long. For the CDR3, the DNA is TGTGCCAGCAGTTACCCGGGGACAGGCGGTAATTCACCCCTCCACTTT. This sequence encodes CASSYPGTGGNSPLHF.

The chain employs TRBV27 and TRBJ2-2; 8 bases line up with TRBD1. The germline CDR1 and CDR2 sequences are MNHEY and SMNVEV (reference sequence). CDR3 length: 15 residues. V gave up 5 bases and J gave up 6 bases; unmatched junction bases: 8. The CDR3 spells CASSQRDRRSGELFF. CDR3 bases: TGTGCCAGCAGTCAACGGGACAGGAGGTCCGGGGAGCTGTTTTTT.

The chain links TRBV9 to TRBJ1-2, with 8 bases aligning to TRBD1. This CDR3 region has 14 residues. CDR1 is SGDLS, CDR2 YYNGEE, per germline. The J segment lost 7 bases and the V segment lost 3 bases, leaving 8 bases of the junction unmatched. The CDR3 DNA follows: TGTGCCAGCAGCGCATCAACAGGGGGTAGTGGCTACACCTTC. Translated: CASSASTGGSGYTF.

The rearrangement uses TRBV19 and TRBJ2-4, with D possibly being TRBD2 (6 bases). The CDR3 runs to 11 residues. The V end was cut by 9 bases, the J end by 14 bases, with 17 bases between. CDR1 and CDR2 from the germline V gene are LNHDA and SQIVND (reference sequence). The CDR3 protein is CASRSGLLKYF. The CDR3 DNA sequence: TGTGCCAGCCGATCGGGACTCCTGAAGTACTTC.

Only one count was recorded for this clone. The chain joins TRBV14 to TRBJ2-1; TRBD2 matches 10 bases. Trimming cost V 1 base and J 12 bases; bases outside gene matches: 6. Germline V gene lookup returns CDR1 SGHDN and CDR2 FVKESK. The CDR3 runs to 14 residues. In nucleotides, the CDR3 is TGTGCCAGCAGCCAAGGGACTAGCGGAATGAGGCAGTTCTTC. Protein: CASSQGTSGMRQFF.

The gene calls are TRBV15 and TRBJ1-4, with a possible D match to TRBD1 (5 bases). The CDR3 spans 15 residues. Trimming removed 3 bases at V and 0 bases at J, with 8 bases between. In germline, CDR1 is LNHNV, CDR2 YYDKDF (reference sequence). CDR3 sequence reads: CATSRGGSTNEKLFF. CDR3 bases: TGTGCCACCAGCAGGGGGGGGTCAACTAATGAAAAACTGTTTTTT.

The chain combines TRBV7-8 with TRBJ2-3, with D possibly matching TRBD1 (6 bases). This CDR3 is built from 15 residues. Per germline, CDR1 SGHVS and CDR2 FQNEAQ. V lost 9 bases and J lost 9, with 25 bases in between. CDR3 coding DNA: TGTGCCAGTGGTGCTAGACAAAACAGGGCCGAGACGCAGTATTTT. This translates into CASGARQNRAETQYF.

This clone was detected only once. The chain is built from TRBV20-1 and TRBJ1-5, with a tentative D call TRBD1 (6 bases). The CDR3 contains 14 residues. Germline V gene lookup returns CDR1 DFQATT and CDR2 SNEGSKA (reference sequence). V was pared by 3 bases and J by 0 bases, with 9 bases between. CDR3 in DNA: TGCAGTGCTAGTACAGGGTCTAGCAATCAGCCCCAGCATTTT. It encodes CSASTGSSNQPQHF.

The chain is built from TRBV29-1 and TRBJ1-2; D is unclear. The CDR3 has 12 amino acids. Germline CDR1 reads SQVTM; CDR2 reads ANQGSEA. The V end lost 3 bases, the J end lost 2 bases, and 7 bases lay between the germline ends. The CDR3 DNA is TGCAGCGTTGAGGTGCGGAACTATGGCTACACCTTC. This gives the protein CSVEVRNYGYTF.